This is a list of T cell receptor beta chains from one sample in a study of vaccination effects on CD4 cells after COVID-19. Using immunoSEQ multiplex PCR, the repertoire was profiled, and TCRdb retains in-frame clones only, with some absent. The sample lists 70,000 to 95,000 clones; about 74% were seen once. Their cognate antigens are unknown. This specimen was CD4+ T cells from PBMCs cultured with HCoV-229E spike peptides, taken before COVID-19 vaccination. All receptors come from a human donor who received a COVID-19 vaccine. Both conserved end residues are part of each CDR3. D genes are given only for firm matches. Clone size is stated in some rows and not others, as once, few, many or a class when expanded.

TRBV3-1/TRBV3-2,TRBJ1-2,-,-,TGTGCCAGCAGCCAAGATCGACAGTTAGGCTATGGCTACACCTTC,CASSQDRQLGYGYTF
TRBV24-1,TRBJ2-2,few,-,TGTGCCACGGAGTCCACTGGGGCCGGGGAGCTGTTTTTT,CATESTGAGELFF
TRBV6-5,TRBJ1-5,-,TRBD1,TGTGCCAGCAGCCGACAGGGCGAGTGGCCCCAGCATTTT,CASSRQGEWPQHF
TRBV29-1,TRBJ2-5,-,-,TGCAGCGTTTTTGGGGGGGCGGAGACCCAGTACTTC,CSVFGGAETQYF
TRBV24-1,TRBJ2-3,-,TRBD2,TGTGCCACCCGGGGGGGGACCGCAGATACGCAGTATTTT,CATRGGTADTQYF
TRBV3-1/TRBV3-2,TRBJ1-3,-,TRBD1,TGTGCCAGCAGCCAAGGACAGGGGGCGCTGGTATTTGGAAACACCATATATTTT,CASSQGQGALVFGNTIYF
TRBV24-1,TRBJ2-2,-,-,TGTGCCACCAGTGATTTAAGGAGGGGCGGGGACACCGGGGAGCTGTTTTTT,CATSDLRRGGDTGELFF
TRBV5-8,TRBJ2-5,few,-,TGTGCCAGCTCGGGACAAGGGGGATACCAAGAGACCCAGTACTTC,CASSGQGGYQETQYF
TRBV5-1,TRBJ2-5,-,TRBD1,TGCGCCAGCAGCAGCCCTGGGGACAGGGGAGAGACCCAGTACTTC,CASSSPGDRGETQYF
TRBV6-2/TRBV6-3,TRBJ2-5,once,-,TGTGCCAGCAGTAGGGGCCCAGGTACTGAGACCCAGTACTTC,CASSRGPGTETQYF
TRBV4-2,TRBJ2-2,-,TRBD1,TGTGCCAGCAGCCAAGATCTGCTTGTCGGGGACAGGGGGCTCACCGGGGAGCTGTTTTTT,CASSQDLLVGDRGLTGELFF
TRBV5-4,TRBJ1-2,-,-,TGTGCCAGCAGCACCGACAGTAACTATGGCTACACCTTC,CASSTDSNYGYTF
TRBV7-2,TRBJ2-5,-,TRBD1,TGTGCCAGCAGCTCCTCGGGACAGGGGGAGACCCAGTACTTC,CASSSSGQGETQYF
TRBV10-3,TRBJ2-6,-,-,TGTGCCATCAGTGAAGGATCTGGGGCCAACGTCCTGACTTTC,CAISEGSGANVLTF
TRBV5-1,TRBJ2-2,once,-,TGCGCCAGCAGCTTGGGGAGAACGAACACCGGGGAGCTGTTTTTT,CASSLGRTNTGELFF
TRBV24-1,TRBJ1-4,few,TRBD1,TGTGCCACCAGTGATTCGGACAGGGATAATGAAAAACTGTTTTTT,CATSDSDRDNEKLFF
TRBV24-1,TRBJ1-6,few,-,TGTGCCACCGAAAAAATGCAGCGGGTATACGGGAATTCACCCCTCCACTTT,CATEKMQRVYGNSPLHF
TRBV6-6,TRBJ1-6,-,-,TGTGCCAGCAGTTACAGTTCCTGGAATTCACCCCTCCACTTT,CASSYSSWNSPLHF
TRBV21-1,TRBJ1-6,-,-,TGTGCCAGCAGCAAAGAGAGGTTGGTGCCGAGACAATATAATTCACCCCTCCACTTT,CASSKERLVPRQYNSPLHF
TRBV6-5,TRBJ1-6,-,-,TGTGCCAGCAGTTACTCGGACAGCTCCTATAATTCACCCCTCCACTTT,CASSYSDSSYNSPLHF
TRBV6-2/TRBV6-3,TRBJ1-1,-,-,TGTGCCAGCAGTTTGCAGGGTTGGACTGAAGCTTTCTTT,CASSLQGWTEAFF
TRBV29-1,TRBJ1-1,-,TRBD1,TGCAGCGTTGAGACAGGGGGTAGGAACACTGAAGCTTTCTTT,CSVETGGRNTEAFF
TRBV9,TRBJ2-5,once,TRBD2,TGTGCCAGCAGCGTAGTGTCTAGCGGCGCGGGCACCCAGTACTTC,CASSVVSSGAGTQYF
TRBV7-3,TRBJ2-6,-,-,TGTGCCAGCAGCTTCGGGGTGCCTGGGGCCAACGTCCTGACTTTC,CASSFGVPGANVLTF
TRBV5-1,TRBJ1-1,-,-,TGCGCCAGCAGCTTGACAGGGCGGGACACTGAAGCTTTCTTT,CASSLTGRDTEAFF
TRBV3-1/TRBV3-2,TRBJ1-1,-,-,TGTGCCAGCAGCTCTCGGACAGTTTTCGGGAGAGCTTTCTTT,CASSSRTVFGRAFF